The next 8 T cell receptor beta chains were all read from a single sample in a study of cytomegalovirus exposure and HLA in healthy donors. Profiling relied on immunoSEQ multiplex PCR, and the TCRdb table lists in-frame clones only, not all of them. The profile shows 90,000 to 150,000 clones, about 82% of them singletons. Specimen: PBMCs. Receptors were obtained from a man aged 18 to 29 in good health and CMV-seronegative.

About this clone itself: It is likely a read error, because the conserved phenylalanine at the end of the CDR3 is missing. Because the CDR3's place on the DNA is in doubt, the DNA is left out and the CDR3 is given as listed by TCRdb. CDR3: CAWSPGTGGLSGDS. V usage is TRBV30 and J usage is TRBJ1-2; TRBD1 is taken as the D call from the table, unchecked against the DNA. A total of 14 residues make up the CDR3, ends included. Germline-derived CDR1 and CDR2 are GTSNPN and SVGIG (reference sequence).

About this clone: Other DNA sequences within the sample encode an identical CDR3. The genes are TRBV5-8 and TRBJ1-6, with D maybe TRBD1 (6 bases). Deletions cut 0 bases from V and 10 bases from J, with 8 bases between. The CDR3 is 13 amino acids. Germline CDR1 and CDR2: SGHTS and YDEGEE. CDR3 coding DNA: TGTGCCAGCAGCTTGGACAGGGCCTCACCCCTCCACTTT. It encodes CASSLDRASPLHF.

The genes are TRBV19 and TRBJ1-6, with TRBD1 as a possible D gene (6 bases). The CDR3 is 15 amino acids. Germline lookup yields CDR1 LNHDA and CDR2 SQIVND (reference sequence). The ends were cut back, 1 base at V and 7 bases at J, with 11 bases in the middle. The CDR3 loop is CASSIVFRGNSPLHF. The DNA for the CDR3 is TGTGCCAGTAGTATAGTCTTCAGGGGAAATTCACCCCTCCACTTT.

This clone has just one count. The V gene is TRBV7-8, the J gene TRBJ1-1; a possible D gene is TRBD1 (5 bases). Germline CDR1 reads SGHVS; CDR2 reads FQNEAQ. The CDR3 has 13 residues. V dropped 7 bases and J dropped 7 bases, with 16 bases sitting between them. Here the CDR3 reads CASIPDRALEAFF. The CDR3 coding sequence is TGTGCCAGCATCCCCGACAGAGCCCTTGAAGCTTTCTTT.

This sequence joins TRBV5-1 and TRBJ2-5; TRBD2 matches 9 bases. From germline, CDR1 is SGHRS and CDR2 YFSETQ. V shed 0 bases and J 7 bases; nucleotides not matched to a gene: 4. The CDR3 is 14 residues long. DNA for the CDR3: TGCGCCAGCAGCTTGGATAGCGGGAGTCGGACCCAGTACTTC. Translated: CASSLDSGSRTQYF.

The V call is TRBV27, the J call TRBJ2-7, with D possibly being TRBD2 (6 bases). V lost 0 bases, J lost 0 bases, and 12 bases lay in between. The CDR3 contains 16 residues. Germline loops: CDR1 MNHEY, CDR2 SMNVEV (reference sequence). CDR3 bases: TGTGCCAGCAGTTTATCCGGGGACTGGGGCTCCTACGAGCAGTACTTC. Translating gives CASSLSGDWGSYEQYF.

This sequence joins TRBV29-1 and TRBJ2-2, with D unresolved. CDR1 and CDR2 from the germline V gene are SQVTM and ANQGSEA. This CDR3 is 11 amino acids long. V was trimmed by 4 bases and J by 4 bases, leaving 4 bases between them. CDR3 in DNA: TGCAGCGTTGGAGTCACCGGGGAGCTGTTTTTT. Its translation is CSVGVTGELFF.

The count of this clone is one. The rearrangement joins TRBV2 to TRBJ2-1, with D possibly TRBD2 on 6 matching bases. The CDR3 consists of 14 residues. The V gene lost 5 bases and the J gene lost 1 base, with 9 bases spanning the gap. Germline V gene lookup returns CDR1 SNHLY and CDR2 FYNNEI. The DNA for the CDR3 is TGTGCCAGCAGTCCGGGACTTTCCTACAATGAGCAGTTCTTC. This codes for CASSPGLSYNEQFF. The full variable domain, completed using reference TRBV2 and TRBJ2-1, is EPEVTQTPSHQVTQMGQEVILRCVPISNHLYFYWYRQILGQKVEFLVSFYNNEISEKSEIFDDQFSVERPDGSNFTLKIRSTKLEDSAMYFCASSPGLSYNEQFFGPGTRLTVL.